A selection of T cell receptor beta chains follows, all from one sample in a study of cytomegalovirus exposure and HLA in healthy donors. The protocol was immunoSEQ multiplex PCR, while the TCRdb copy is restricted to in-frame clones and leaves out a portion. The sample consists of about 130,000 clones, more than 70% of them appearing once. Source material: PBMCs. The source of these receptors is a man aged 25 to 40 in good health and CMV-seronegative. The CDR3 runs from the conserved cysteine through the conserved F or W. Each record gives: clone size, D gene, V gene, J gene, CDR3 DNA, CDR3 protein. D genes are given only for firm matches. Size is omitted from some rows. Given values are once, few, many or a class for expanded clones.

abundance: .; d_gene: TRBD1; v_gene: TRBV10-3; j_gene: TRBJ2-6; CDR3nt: TGTGCCATCAGGGGGACAGGGGGGAGGGAATCTGGGGCCAACGTCCTGACTTTC; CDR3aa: CAIRGTGGRESGANVLTF
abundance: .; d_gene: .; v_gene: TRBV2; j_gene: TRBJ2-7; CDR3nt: TGTGCCAGCAGTGAATCCGGGGGTTCCTACGAGCAGTACTTC; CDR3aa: CASSESGGSYEQYF
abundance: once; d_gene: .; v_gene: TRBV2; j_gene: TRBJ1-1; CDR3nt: TGTGCCAGCACCGATACAGGGAACACTGAAGCTTTCTTT; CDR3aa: CASTDTGNTEAFF
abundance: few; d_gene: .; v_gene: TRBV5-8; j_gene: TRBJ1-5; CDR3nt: TGTGCCAGCAGCTGGGTTGGACTGTCGGGGGGCAATCAGCCCCAGCATTTT; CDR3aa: CASSWVGLSGGNQPQHF
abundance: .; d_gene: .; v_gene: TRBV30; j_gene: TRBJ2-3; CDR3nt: TGTGCCTGGAGTTACGGGAGTCTAAGCACAGATACGCAGTATTTT; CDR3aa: CAWSYGSLSTDTQYF
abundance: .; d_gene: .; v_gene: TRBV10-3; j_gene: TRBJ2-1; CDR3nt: TGTGCCATCAGTGAGTCAAAGGAGAATGAGCAGTTCTTC; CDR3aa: CAISESKENEQFF
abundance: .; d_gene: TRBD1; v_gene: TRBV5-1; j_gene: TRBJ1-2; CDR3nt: TGCGCCAGCAGCTTGGAGGGACAGGGAAACTATGGCTACACCTTC; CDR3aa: CASSLEGQGNYGYTF
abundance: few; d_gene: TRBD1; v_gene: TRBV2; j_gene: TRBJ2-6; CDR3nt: TGTGCCAGCAGACAGGGGATCTTCTCTGGGGCCAACGTCCTGACTTTC; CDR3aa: CASRQGIFSGANVLTF
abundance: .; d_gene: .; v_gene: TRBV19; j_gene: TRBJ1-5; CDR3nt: TGTGCCAGTAGTCAATATGTGGGGACATCTCAGCCCCAGCATTTT; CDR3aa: CASSQYVGTSQPQHF
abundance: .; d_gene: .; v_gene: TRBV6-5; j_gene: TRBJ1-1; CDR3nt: TGTGCCAGCAGGCGAGGTTACACTGAAGCTTTCTTT; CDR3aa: CASRRGYTEAFF
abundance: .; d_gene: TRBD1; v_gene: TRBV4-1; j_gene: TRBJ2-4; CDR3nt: TGCGCCAGCAGCCAAGACGGAGCAGGGGGATTTCTAGCCAAAAACATTCAGTACTTC; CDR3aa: CASSQDGAGGFLAKNIQYF
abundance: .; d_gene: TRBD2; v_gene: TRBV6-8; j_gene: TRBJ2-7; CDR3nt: TGTGCCAGCGGGCACTGGACTAGGAGCTCCTACGAGCAGTACTTC; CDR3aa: CASGHWTRSSYEQYF
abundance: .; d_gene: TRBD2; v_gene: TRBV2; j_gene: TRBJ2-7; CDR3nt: TGTGCCAGCAGCGAATGGGGCGGGAGATCGTCCTACGAGCAGTACTTC; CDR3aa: CASSEWGGRSSYEQYF
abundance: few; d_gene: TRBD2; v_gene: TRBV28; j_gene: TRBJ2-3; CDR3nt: TGTGCCAGCAGTTTGGGGGACTACTTTAGGTTGAACACAGATACGCAGTATTTT; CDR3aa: CASSLGDYFRLNTDTQYF
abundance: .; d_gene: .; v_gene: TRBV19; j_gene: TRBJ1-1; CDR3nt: TGTGCCAGTAGTATAGGGGGGGACGGTGAAGCTTTCTTT; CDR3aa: CASSIGGDGEAFF
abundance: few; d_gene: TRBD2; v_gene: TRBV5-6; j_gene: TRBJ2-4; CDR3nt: TGTGCCAGCAGCCCTCAGCGGGAGCGCTCCAAAAACATTCAGTACTTC; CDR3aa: CASSPQRERSKNIQYF
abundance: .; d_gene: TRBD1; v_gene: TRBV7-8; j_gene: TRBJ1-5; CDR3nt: TGTGCCAGCAGCTTCGGACAGGGGTACCAGCCCCAGCATTTT; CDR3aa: CASSFGQGYQPQHF
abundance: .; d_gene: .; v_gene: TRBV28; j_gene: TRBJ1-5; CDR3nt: TGTGCCAGCAGCGGCGGGTCCCATAATCAGCCCCAGCATTTT; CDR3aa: CASSGGSHNQPQHF
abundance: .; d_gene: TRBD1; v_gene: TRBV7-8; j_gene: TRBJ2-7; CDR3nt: TGTGCCAGCAGCTTAACGGCAGGGGGCAGGGACGAGCAGTACTTC; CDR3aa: CASSLTAGGRDEQYF
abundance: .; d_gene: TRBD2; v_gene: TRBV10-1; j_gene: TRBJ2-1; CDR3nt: TGCGCCAGCAGTGAGTTCCGCGGGAGGTACAATGAGCAGTTCTTC; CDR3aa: CASSEFRGRYNEQFF
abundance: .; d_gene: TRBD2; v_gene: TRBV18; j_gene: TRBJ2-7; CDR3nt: TGTGCCAGCTCACCGACCGACAGGCTGTGGACTAGCGGGAGTAACCGCGAGCAGTACTTC; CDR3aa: CASSPTDRLWTSGSNREQYF
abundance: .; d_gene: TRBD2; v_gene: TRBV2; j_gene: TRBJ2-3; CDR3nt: TGTGCCAGCAGCCCCAATCCGGGGGGGGCGCATACAGATACGCAGTATTTT; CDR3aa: CASSPNPGGAHTDTQYF
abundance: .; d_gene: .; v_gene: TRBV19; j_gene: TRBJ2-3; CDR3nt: TGTGCCACCTCAGACAGGACCACAGATACGCAGTATTTT; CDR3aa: CATSDRTTDTQYF
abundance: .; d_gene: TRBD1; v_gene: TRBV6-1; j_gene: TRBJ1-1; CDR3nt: TGTGCCAGCAGCGTACAGGGGGGAGGCACTGAAGCTTTCTTT; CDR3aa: CASSVQGGGTEAFF
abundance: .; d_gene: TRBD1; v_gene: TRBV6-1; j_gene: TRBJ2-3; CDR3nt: TGTGCCAGCAGTTTGACAGGGGTAAGCACAGATACGCAGTATTTT; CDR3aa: CASSLTGVSTDTQYF
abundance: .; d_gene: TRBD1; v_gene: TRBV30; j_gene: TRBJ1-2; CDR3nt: TGTGCCTGGAGGACAGGGGGCTGGGGCTATGGCTACACCTTC; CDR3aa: CAWRTGGWGYGYTF
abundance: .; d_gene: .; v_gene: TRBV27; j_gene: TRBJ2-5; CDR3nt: TGTGCCAGCAGTCTCTCCGGGACAGTGGGGGGGACCCAGTACTTC; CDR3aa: CASSLSGTVGGTQYF
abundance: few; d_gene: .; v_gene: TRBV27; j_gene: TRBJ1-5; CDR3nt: TGTGCCAGCAGTTTAACAGGGTTCCAGCCCCAGCATTTT; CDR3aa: CASSLTGFQPQHF
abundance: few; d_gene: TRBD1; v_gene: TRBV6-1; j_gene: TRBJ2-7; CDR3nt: TGTGCCAGCACACTCGACAGGGGACGCGAGCAGTACTTC; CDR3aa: CASTLDRGREQYF
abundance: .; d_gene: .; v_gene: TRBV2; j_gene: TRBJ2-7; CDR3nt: TGTGCCAGCAGTGAGGACGGACAGTCCCTCTCCTACGAGCAGTACTTC; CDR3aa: CASSEDGQSLSYEQYF
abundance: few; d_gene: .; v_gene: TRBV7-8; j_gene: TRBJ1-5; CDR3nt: TGTGCCAGCAGCTTAGACAGAAACAATCAGCCCCAGCATTTT; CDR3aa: CASSLDRNNQPQHF
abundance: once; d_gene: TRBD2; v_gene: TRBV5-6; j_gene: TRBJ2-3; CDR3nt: TGTGCCAGCAGCTTGAGGACTAGCGGGAGCACAGATACGCAGTATTTT; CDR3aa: CASSLRTSGSTDTQYF
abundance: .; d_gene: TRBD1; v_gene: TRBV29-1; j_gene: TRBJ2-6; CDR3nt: TGCAGCGTTGAAGGGGACAGGGGCGGATCTGGGGCCAACGTCCTGACTTTC; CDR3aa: CSVEGDRGGSGANVLTF
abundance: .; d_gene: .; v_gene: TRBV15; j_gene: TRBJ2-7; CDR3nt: TGTGCCACCAGCAGAGATCCTTACTACGAGCAGTACTTC; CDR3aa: CATSRDPYYEQYF
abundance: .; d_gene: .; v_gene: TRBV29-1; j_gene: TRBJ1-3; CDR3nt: TGCAGCGTTGATAACCCCGGGAGCTTAGGAAACACCATATATTTT; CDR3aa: CSVDNPGSLGNTIYF
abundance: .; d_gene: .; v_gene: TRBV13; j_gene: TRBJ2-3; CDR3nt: TGTGCCAGCAGCCCCTACCCAAGCGGATTTCCCACAGATACGCAGTATTTT; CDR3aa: CASSPYPSGFPTDTQYF
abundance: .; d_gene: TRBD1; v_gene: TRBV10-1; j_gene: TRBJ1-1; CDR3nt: TGCGCCAGCAGTACAGGGGACACTGAAGCTTTCTTT; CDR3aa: CASSTGDTEAFF
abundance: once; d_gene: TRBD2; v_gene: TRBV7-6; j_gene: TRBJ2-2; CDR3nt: TGTGCCAGCAGCGAAACTAGCGGAGCGAACACCGGGGAGCTGTTTTTT; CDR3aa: CASSETSGANTGELFF
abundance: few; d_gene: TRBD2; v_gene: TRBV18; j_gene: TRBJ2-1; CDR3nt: TGTGCCAGCTCACCACCGGTCATTGAGCGGGAGTCACGGAATGAGCAGTTCTTC; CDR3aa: CASSPPVIERESRNEQFF
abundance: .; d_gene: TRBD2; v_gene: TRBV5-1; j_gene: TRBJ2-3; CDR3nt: TGCGCCAGCAGCGGCGGACTAGCGGCAAGCACAGATACGCAGTATTTT; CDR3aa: CASSGGLAASTDTQYF
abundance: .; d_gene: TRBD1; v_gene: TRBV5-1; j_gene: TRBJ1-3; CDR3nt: TGCGCCAGCAGCACGACCCAGGGGGCACTTGGAAACACCATATATTTT; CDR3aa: CASSTTQGALGNTIYF